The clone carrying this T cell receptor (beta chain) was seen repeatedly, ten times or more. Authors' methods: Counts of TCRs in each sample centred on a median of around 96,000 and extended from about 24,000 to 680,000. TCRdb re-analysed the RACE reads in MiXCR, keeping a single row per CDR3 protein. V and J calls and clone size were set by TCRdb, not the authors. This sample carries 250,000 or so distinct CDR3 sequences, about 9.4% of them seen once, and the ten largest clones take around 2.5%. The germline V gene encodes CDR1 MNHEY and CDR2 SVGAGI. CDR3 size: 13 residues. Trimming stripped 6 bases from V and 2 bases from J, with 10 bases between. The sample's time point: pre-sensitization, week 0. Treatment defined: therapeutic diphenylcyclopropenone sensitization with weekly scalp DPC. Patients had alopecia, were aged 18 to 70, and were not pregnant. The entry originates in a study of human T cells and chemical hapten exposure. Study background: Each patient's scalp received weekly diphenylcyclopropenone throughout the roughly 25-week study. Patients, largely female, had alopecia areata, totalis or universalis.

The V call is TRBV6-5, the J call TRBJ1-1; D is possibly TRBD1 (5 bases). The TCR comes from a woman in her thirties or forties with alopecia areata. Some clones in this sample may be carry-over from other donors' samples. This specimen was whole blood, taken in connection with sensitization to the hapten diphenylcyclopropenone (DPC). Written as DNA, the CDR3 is TGTGCCAGCAGACGAGACAGCAACACTGAAGCTTTCTTT. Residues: CASRRDSNTEAFF.